Listed here are 12 T cell receptor beta chains from one sample, sequenced in a study of CD8 T cells in ankylosing spondylitis. TCRdb redid the calling of the 5' RACE reads with MiXCR, one entry per CDR3 protein. This sample has 250,000 to 300,000 distinct CDR3 sequences; around 18% occur once, and the top ten carry 7.5% to 9%. The sequenced material came from blood, either unsorted or a sorted T cell fraction (not recorded which). The receptors here all came from a male donor with ankylosing spondylitis or in good health (not recorded which).

The sample holds a few counts of this clonotype. This rearrangement joins TRBV6-5 to TRBJ1-1; D gene ambiguous. Germline V gene sequence: CDR1 MNHEY, CDR2 SVGAGI. Trimming left V 0 bases short and J 2 bases short, with 10 bases between. This CDR3 spans 15 amino acids. The CDR3 DNA follows: TGTGCCAGCAGTTACTCGGGGAGGGCTAACACTGAAGCTTTCTTT. Encoded protein: CASSYSGRANTEAFF.

This clonotype has more than one count but fewer than ten. The V call is TRBV18, the J call TRBJ1-1; TRBD1 is a possible D gene (5 bases). The CDR3 contains 13 residues. The V end was cut by 9 bases, the J end by 0 bases, with 11 bases between. Germline V gene data show CDR1 as KGHSH and CDR2 as LQKENI. The CDR3 loop is CASHGGLNTEAFF. The CDR3 DNA reads as TGTGCCAGTCACGGGGGGTTGAACACTGAAGCTTTCTTT.

The gene calls are TRBV12-3 or TRBV12-4 and TRBJ2-2, with 13 bases aligning to TRBD2. Germline trimming cut 6 bases from V and 5 bases from J; bases unmatched to any gene: 6. This CDR3 has 16 amino acids. The CDR3 DNA reads as TGTGCCAGCAGCCCACTAGCGGGGGGGCTTACCGGGGAGCTGTTTTTT. Its translation is CASSPLAGGLTGELFF.

This clonotype occurred many times. The CDR3 sequence is CASSRGNTEAFF. The CDR3 bases are TGTGCCAGCAGCCGGGGGAACACTGAAGCTTTCTTT. This chain connects TRBV7-8 to TRBJ1-1, with D unclear. Germline-derived CDR1 and CDR2 are SGHVS and FQNEAQ. Trimming took off 5 bases at V and 1 base at J, with 5 bases between the two ends. This CDR3 contains 12 residues.

This chain links TRBV18 with TRBJ2-7; 10 bases are a match to TRBD1. CDR3 length: 13 residues. The trim removed 4 bases at V and 5 bases at J, leaving 2 bases unmatched. Germline loops: CDR1 KGHSH, CDR2 LQKENI. CDR3 residues: CASSRGQGDEQYV. The CDR3 DNA reads as TGTGCCAGCTCACGCGGACAGGGGGACGAGCAGTACGTC.

This chain joins TRBV7-2 and TRBJ1-2; D ambiguous. The germline V gene has CDR1 SGHTA and CDR2 FQGNSA. V lost 1 base and J 4 bases, leaving 16 bases between the germline ends. This CDR3 has 16 amino acids. CDR3 protein: CASSLVSGVSPYGYTF. CDR3 bases: TGTGCCAGCAGCTTAGTGTCTGGGGTTTCCCCCTATGGCTACACCTTC.

The chain combines TRBV6-1 with TRBJ2-7, with TRBD1 matching 8 bases. The V and J ends lost 7 bases and 5 bases, in that order; junction bases with no gene match: 4. From germline, CDR1 is MNHNS and CDR2 SASEGT. This CDR3 is built from 12 residues. The CDR3 bases are TGTGCCAGCACCGGGACAGGAAACGAGCAGTACGTC. This encodes CASTGTGNEQYV.

The chain links TRBV28 to TRBJ2-4; 11 bases are a match to TRBD2. This CDR3 is 17 amino acids long. V lost 7 bases and J lost 0; bases outside the gene matches: 8. The germline V gene has CDR1 MDHEN and CDR2 SYDVKM. The DNA of the CDR3 is TGTGCCAGCACCCTACGACTAGCGGGGATAGCCAAAAACATTCAGTACTTC. This gives the protein CASTLRLAGIAKNIQYF.

This clonotype was counted a single time. This may stem from a read error, because a much larger clone lies one nucleotide away. V usage is TRBV28 and J usage is TRBJ2-5; no clear D. Germline V lookup: CDR1 MDHEN, CDR2 SYDVKM. This CDR3 region has 13 residues. As DNA, the CDR3 is TGTACCAGCTTACGACGGGTCCAAGAGACCCAGTACTTC. Protein sequence: CTSLRRVQETQYF.

This clonotype showed up just a few times. The J gene is TRBJ1-1, the V gene TRBV4-1; tentatively, D is TRBD1 (5 bases). V gave up 0 bases and J gave up 5 bases, with 13 bases separating them. The CDR3 loop spans 15 amino acids. CDR1 and CDR2 from the germline V gene are MGHRA and YSYEKL. CDR3 sequence (DNA): TGCGCCAGCAGCCAAGAGCGGACCTGGGGGACTGAAGCTTTCTTT. Translated: CASSQERTWGTEAFF.

The chain recombines TRBV27 with TRBJ1-4; D unresolved. The CDR3 runs to 14 residues. V was pared by 3 bases and J by 4 bases, with 9 bases between. Germline CDR1 MNHEY, CDR2 SMNVEV (reference sequence). CDR3 nucleotides: TGTGCCAGCAGTTTCGGACGGAGTAATGAAAAACTGTTTTTT. Protein sequence: CASSFGRSNEKLFF.

This clonotype was seen a few times. The chain links TRBV29-1 to TRBJ2-7, with D perhaps TRBD2 (6 bases). Per germline, CDR1 SQVTM and CDR2 ANQGSEA. CDR3 length: 14 residues. The V end was cut by 7 bases, the J end by 6 bases, with 22 bases between. The CDR3 is CSAHLFGTLCEQYV. The CDR3 nucleotides read TGCAGCGCGCACCTATTCGGGACTTTGTGCGAGCAGTACGTC.